These 10 T cell receptor beta chains were all obtained from the same sample, sequenced in a study of long-term antiretroviral therapy in people with HIV. At the survey level, the v3.0 immunoSEQ assay was run. This table comes from immunoSEQ multiplex PCR, and its TCRdb copy is limited to in-frame clones, with some not included. This sample yields around 30,000 clones, of which approximately 85% are seen a single time; just under 8.5% belongs to the top ten. Sequencing was performed on unsorted PBMCs, taken 3 years after starting antiretroviral therapy. Every receptor here comes from a man in his forties with HIV.

The V and J genes are TRBV7-9 and TRBJ1-2; D gene ambiguous. The CDR3 runs 14 residues. V shed 2 bases and J shed 4 bases, with 11 bases lying between them. CDR1 is SEHNR and CDR2 is FQNEAQ in the germline V gene (reference sequence). CDR3 region: CASSLQGSGYGYTF. The CDR3 DNA reads as TGTGCCAGCAGCTTACAAGGTTCTGGCTATGGCTACACCTTC.

The V call is TRBV18, the J call TRBJ1-1; the match to TRBD1 covers 9 bases. Germline V lookup: CDR1 KGHSH, CDR2 LQKENI. The V and J ends lost 3 bases and 3 bases, in that order; junction bases with no gene match: 5. This CDR3 has 15 amino acids. The CDR3 DNA sequence: TGTGCCAGCTCACCGAACACAGGGGGCGACACTGAAGCTTTCTTT. Protein: CASSPNTGGDTEAFF.

The chain recombines TRBV18 with TRBJ1-1; D gene ambiguous. Germline lookup yields CDR1 KGHSH and CDR2 LQKENI. V dropped 4 bases and J dropped 0 bases, with 6 bases sitting between them. The CDR3 has 13 residues. The CDR3 spells CASSLSMNTEAFF. CDR3 sequence (DNA): TGTGCCAGCTCACTATCCATGAACACTGAAGCTTTCTTT.

Only one count was recorded for this clone. The chain has TRBV7-9 and TRBJ1-2; 7 bases match TRBD1. Trimming removed 0 bases from V and 4 bases from J; junction bases left unmatched: 5. CDR1 is SEHNR, CDR2 FQNEAQ, per germline (reference sequence). This CDR3 has 15 amino acids. CDR3 protein: CASSLAGRGSYGYTF. CDR3 sequence (DNA): TGTGCCAGCAGCTTAGCGGGCAGGGGGAGCTATGGCTACACCTTC.

The rearrangement joins TRBV10-3 to TRBJ2-2; TRBD1 matches 10 bases. This CDR3 is built from 14 residues. From germline, CDR1 is ENHRY and CDR2 SYGVKD. The trim removed 11 bases at V and 7 bases at J, leaving 10 bases unmatched. The CDR3 bases are TGTGCCGTAACCGGGACAGGGGACATCGGGGAGCTGTTTTTT. Amino acids: CAVTGTGDIGELFF.

This clone was counted between two and nine times. This chain links TRBV6-5 with TRBJ1-6; D possibly corresponds to TRBD1 (6 bases). The CDR3 spans 14 residues. The germline gives CDR1 MNHEY, CDR2 SVGAGI. V lost 5 bases to trimming and J lost 5 bases, with 10 bases between them. The CDR3 here is CASSLPGDNSPLHF. The CDR3 bases are TGTGCCAGCAGTCTGCCAGGGGATAATTCACCCCTCCACTTT.

This chain connects TRBV28 to TRBJ1-2; D unresolved. The CDR3 covers 13 residues. Per germline, CDR1 MDHEN and CDR2 SYDVKM. The V end was cut by 1 base, the J end by 7 bases, with 10 bases between. CDR3 bases: TGTGCCAGCAGTTTATTTTCGGTTGGTGGCTACACCTTC. Translated, it gives CASSLFSVGGYTF.

The chain couples TRBV7-9 to TRBJ1-5, with 7 bases fitting TRBD1. The J segment lost 3 bases and the V segment lost 4 bases, leaving 3 bases of the junction unmatched. The CDR3 loop spans 14 amino acids. The germline V gene encodes CDR1 SEHNR and CDR2 FQNEAQ (reference sequence). The CDR3 DNA sequence: TGTGCCAGCAGCTCAACAGGGGCCAATCAGCCCCAGCATTTT. It encodes CASSSTGANQPQHF.

V and J are TRBV2 and TRBJ2-3, with 7 bases identical to TRBD1. The CDR3 has 13 amino acids. V shed 8 bases and J 4 bases; nucleotides not matched to a gene: 6. Looked up from germline, CDR1 is SNHLY and CDR2 is FYNNEI. CDR3: CASDYQGADTQYF. For the CDR3, the DNA is TGTGCCAGCGATTACCAGGGGGCAGATACGCAGTATTTT.

The V call is TRBV27, the J call TRBJ1-6; 8 positions agree with TRBD1. This CDR3 has 15 residues. Germline V gene sequence: CDR1 MNHEY, CDR2 SMNVEV (reference sequence). J was trimmed by 8 bases and V by 7 bases; bases with no gene match: 10. CDR3 residues: CASKETGVRYSPLHF. The DNA of the CDR3 is TGTGCCAGCAAAGAGACAGGGGTTCGGTATTCACCCCTCCACTTT.